This is a list of T cell receptor beta chains from one sample in a study of long-term antiretroviral therapy in people with HIV. Method: immunoSEQ multiplex PCR; TCRdb's copy keeps in-frame clones and lacks some. In the table there are around 29,000 clones, roughly 93% of which are singletons. The sample was unsorted PBMCs, taken about 6.5 years after starting antiretroviral therapy. The receptors originated from a woman between 40 and 50 years old with HIV. The CDR3 runs from the conserved cysteine through the conserved F or W. Fields, in order: J gene, D gene, clone size, V gene, CDR3 protein, CDR3 DNA. The D gene is left open where the match is weak. Part of the rows lack a size; the others show once, few, many or a class for expanded clones.

J gene: TRBJ1-1
D gene: TRBD1
clone size: once
V gene: TRBV7-9
CDR3 protein: CASSSNPGGAFTEAFF
CDR3 DNA: TGTGCCAGCAGCTCTAATCCAGGGGGCGCATTCACTGAAGCTTTCTTT

J gene: TRBJ2-1
D gene: NA
clone size: NA
V gene: TRBV30
CDR3 protein: CAWSPRPRSSYNEQFF
CDR3 DNA: TGTGCCTGGAGTCCGCGGCCAAGGAGCTCCTACAATGAGCAGTTCTTC

J gene: TRBJ1-2
D gene: NA
clone size: NA
V gene: TRBV10-3
CDR3 protein: CAISENRDDGYTF
CDR3 DNA: TGTGCCATCAGTGAGAACAGGGATGATGGCTACACCTTC

J gene: TRBJ1-2
D gene: NA
clone size: NA
V gene: TRBV29-1
CDR3 protein: CSVDDILGYGYTF
CDR3 DNA: TGCAGCGTCGATGACATACTAGGCTATGGCTACACCTTC

J gene: TRBJ2-5
D gene: TRBD2
clone size: NA
V gene: TRBV2
CDR3 protein: CASSDRGGLWETQYF
CDR3 DNA: TGTGCCAGCAGTGACCGGGGGGGCCTCTGGGAGACCCAGTACTTC

J gene: TRBJ2-5
D gene: TRBD1
clone size: NA
V gene: TRBV7-3
CDR3 protein: CASSLMAGGRETQYF
CDR3 DNA: TGTGCCAGCAGCTTGATGGCAGGGGGTCGTGAGACCCAGTACTTC

J gene: TRBJ1-1
D gene: NA
clone size: NA
V gene: TRBV7-2
CDR3 protein: CASSSQGRVNTEAFF
CDR3 DNA: TGTGCCAGCAGCTCCCAAGGGAGGGTGAACACTGAAGCTTTCTTT

J gene: TRBJ2-3
D gene: NA
clone size: once
V gene: TRBV7-6
CDR3 protein: CASSSLLPDTQYF
CDR3 DNA: TGTGCCAGCAGCTCCCTCCTTCCAGATACGCAGTATTTT

J gene: TRBJ2-7
D gene: NA
clone size: NA
V gene: TRBV6-5
CDR3 protein: CASSYTAGEQYF
CDR3 DNA: TGTGCCAGCAGTTACACCGCCGGGGAGCAGTACTTC

J gene: TRBJ2-5
D gene: TRBD2
clone size: NA
V gene: TRBV7-8
CDR3 protein: CASSLYTSGGRETQYF
CDR3 DNA: TGTGCCAGCAGCTTATATACTAGCGGGGGGCGTGAGACCCAGTACTTC

J gene: TRBJ2-7
D gene: NA
clone size: NA
V gene: TRBV7-9
CDR3 protein: CASSPGAHPREQYF
CDR3 DNA: TGTGCCAGCAGCCCCGGGGCCCACCCTCGGGAGCAGTACTTC

J gene: TRBJ2-5
D gene: NA
clone size: NA
V gene: TRBV4-1
CDR3 protein: CASSQDPPGQETQYF
CDR3 DNA: TGCGCCAGCAGCCAAGACCCCCCAGGACAAGAGACCCAGTACTTC

J gene: TRBJ1-5
D gene: TRBD1
clone size: NA
V gene: TRBV4-1
CDR3 protein: CASSQRYPQPGGSNQPQHF
CDR3 DNA: TGCGCCAGCAGCCAACGATATCCCCAGCCAGGGGGCAGCAATCAGCCCCAGCATTTT

J gene: TRBJ1-1
D gene: NA
clone size: NA
V gene: TRBV2
CDR3 protein: CASSGPGDGYTEAFF
CDR3 DNA: TGTGCCAGCAGTGGCCCAGGGGACGGGTACACTGAAGCTTTCTTT

J gene: TRBJ1-2
D gene: NA
clone size: NA
V gene: TRBV5-6
CDR3 protein: CASSYRTLQANYGYTF
CDR3 DNA: TGTGCCAGCAGCTATCGGACGCTCCAAGCTAACTATGGCTACACCTTC

J gene: TRBJ1-2
D gene: NA
clone size: NA
V gene: TRBV19
CDR3 protein: CASSIDRATNYGYTF
CDR3 DNA: TGTGCCAGTAGTATAGATCGCGCCACTAACTATGGCTACACCTTC

J gene: TRBJ2-3
D gene: TRBD2
clone size: NA
V gene: TRBV9
CDR3 protein: CASSVSTSGGAVSDTQYF
CDR3 DNA: TGTGCCAGCAGCGTATCGACTAGCGGGGGGGCTGTCTCAGATACGCAGTATTTT

J gene: TRBJ1-5
D gene: NA
clone size: NA
V gene: TRBV5-7
CDR3 protein: CASSSAWVGEPNQPQHF
CDR3 DNA: TGTGCCAGCAGCTCAGCATGGGTGGGGGAACCCAATCAGCCCCAGCATTTT

J gene: TRBJ2-3
D gene: NA
clone size: NA
V gene: TRBV7-8
CDR3 protein: CASSRTEKSTDTQYF
CDR3 DNA: TGTGCCAGCAGCCGTACAGAAAAGAGCACAGATACGCAGTATTTT

J gene: TRBJ1-1
D gene: NA
clone size: NA
V gene: TRBV11-2
CDR3 protein: CASSLERGSEAFF
CDR3 DNA: TGTGCCAGCAGCTTAGAGAGAGGATCCGAAGCTTTCTTT

J gene: TRBJ1-2
D gene: NA
clone size: NA
V gene: TRBV29-1
CDR3 protein: CSVGQGNVPETF
CDR3 DNA: NA

J gene: TRBJ1-4
D gene: TRBD1
clone size: NA
V gene: TRBV25-1
CDR3 protein: CASSRTTGGTNEKLFF
CDR3 DNA: TGTGCCAGCAGTAGAACTACAGGGGGGACTAATGAAAAACTGTTTTTT

J gene: TRBJ2-3
D gene: TRBD2
clone size: NA
V gene: TRBV9
CDR3 protein: CASSPTSGGTTDTQYF
CDR3 DNA: TGTGCCAGCAGCCCGACTAGCGGGGGAACAACAGATACGCAGTATTTT

J gene: TRBJ1-4
D gene: TRBD1
clone size: NA
V gene: TRBV7-9
CDR3 protein: CASSHTGTAGNEKLFF
CDR3 DNA: TGTGCCAGCAGCCACACCGGGACAGCGGGGAATGAAAAACTGTTTTTT

J gene: TRBJ2-5
D gene: NA
clone size: NA
V gene: TRBV6-6
CDR3 protein: CASSWGQETQYF
CDR3 DNA: TGTGCCAGCAGTTGGGGGCAAGAGACCCAGTACTTC

J gene: TRBJ2-3
D gene: TRBD2
clone size: NA
V gene: TRBV9
CDR3 protein: CASSVMTSGADTQYF
CDR3 DNA: TGTGCCAGCAGCGTAATGACTAGCGGGGCAGATACGCAGTATTTT

J gene: TRBJ2-2
D gene: NA
clone size: once
V gene: TRBV7-7
CDR3 protein: CASSLDSTGELFF
CDR3 DNA: TGTGCCAGCAGCTTAGACAGCACCGGGGAGCTGTTTTTT

J gene: TRBJ1-2
D gene: NA
clone size: NA
V gene: TRBV10-3
CDR3 protein: CAISVRGVGGYGYTF
CDR3 DNA: TGTGCCATCAGTGTCCGGGGGGTAGGTGGCTATGGCTACACCTTC

J gene: TRBJ1-3
D gene: NA
clone size: few
V gene: TRBV4-3
CDR3 protein: CASSQDLWSGSGNTIYF
CDR3 DNA: TGCGCCAGCAGCCAAGATCTATGGTCCGGGTCTGGAAACACCATATATTTT